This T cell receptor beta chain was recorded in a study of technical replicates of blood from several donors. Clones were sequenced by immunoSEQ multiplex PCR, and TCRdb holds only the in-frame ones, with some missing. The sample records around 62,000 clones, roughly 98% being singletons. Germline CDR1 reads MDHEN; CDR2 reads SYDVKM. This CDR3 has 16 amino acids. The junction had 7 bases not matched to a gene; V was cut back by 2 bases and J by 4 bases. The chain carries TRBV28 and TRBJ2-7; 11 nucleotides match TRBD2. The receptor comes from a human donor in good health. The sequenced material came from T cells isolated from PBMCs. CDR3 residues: CASSLGALAGGYEQYF. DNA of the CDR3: TGTGCCAGCAGTTTAGGGGCCCTAGCGGGGGGATACGAGCAGTACTTC.